The rows below give T cell receptor beta chains drawn from one sample of a study of immune evolution from preneoplasia to lung adenocarcinoma. Method: immunoSEQ multiplex PCR; TCRdb's copy keeps in-frame clones and lacks some. The profile shows approximately 5,400 clones, about three quarters of them singletons. The sequenced material came from FFPE lung adenocarcinoma in situ tissue. The receptors originated from a person aged 60-79 years with lung adenocarcinoma. CDR3s include the opening cysteine and the closing phenylalanine or tryptophan. A D gene is named only where the DNA matches it firmly. Only some rows state a clone size, as once, few, many or a class for expanded clones.

length	V	size	D	J	CDR3	DNA
11	TRBV30	-	-	TRBJ1-2	CAGRVDYGYTF	TGTGCCGGCAGGGTAGACTATGGCTACACCTTC
15	TRBV4-3	-	-	TRBJ1-5	CASSQVQGGNQPQHF	TGCGCCAGCAGCCAAGTACAGGGAGGGAATCAGCCCCAGCATTTT
16	TRBV2	once	TRBD1	TRBJ1-3	CASSYRTGTTGNTIYF	TGTGCCAGCAGTTATAGGACAGGGACGACTGGAAACACCATATATTTT
12	TRBV30	-	-	TRBJ2-5	CAWRTVQETQYF	TGTGCCTGGAGGACAGTACAAGAGACCCAGTACTTC
15	TRBV19	few	TRBD1	TRBJ1-1	CARTGGRLSNTEAFF	TGTGCCAGAACAGGGGGGCGTTTATCGAACACTGAAGCTTTCTTT
19	TRBV9	-	-	TRBJ1-6	CASSEWRPMWSSYNSPLHF	TGTGCCAGCAGCGAGTGGCGGCCCATGTGGAGCTCCTATAATTCACCCCTCCACTTT
14	TRBV28	-	TRBD2	TRBJ2-2	CASSRLATTGELFF	TGTGCCAGCAGTAGACTAGCCACCACCGGGGAGCTGTTTTTT
17	TRBV7-9	-	-	TRBJ2-7	CASSSDRTLRGSYEQYF	TGTGCCAGCAGCTCGGACAGAACCTTACGAGGATCCTACGAGCAGTACTTC
13	TRBV27	-	-	TRBJ1-5	CASSIGSHQPQHF	TGTGCCAGCAGTATAGGATCTCATCAGCCCCAGCATTTT
18	TRBV4-1	-	-	TRBJ2-2	CASSRGRDTGPNTGELFF	TGCGCCAGCAGCCGCGGCCGGGACACAGGGCCGAACACCGGGGAGCTGTTTTTT
14	TRBV5-1	-	-	TRBJ1-2	CASSGLTDNYGYTF	TGCGCCAGCAGCGGACTGACAGATAACTATGGCTACACCTTC
13	TRBV28	-	-	TRBJ1-1	CASSRRLNTEAFF	TGTGCCAGCAGTCGACGTTTGAACACTGAAGCTTTCTTT
15	TRBV28	-	-	TRBJ1-1	CASSPVAGLGSEAFF	TGTGCCAGCAGTCCAGTGGCGGGGCTTGGTTCTGAAGCTTTCTTT
11	TRBV6-5	-	-	TRBJ1-2	CASGGTYGYTF	TGTGCCAGTGGGGGAACATACGGCTACACCTTC
14	TRBV11-1	few	-	TRBJ2-1	CASSLVQAVGEQFF	TGTGCCAGCAGCTTAGTCCAGGCGGTTGGGGAGCAGTTCTTC
13	TRBV6-6	-	-	TRBJ1-1	CASSRSGGTEAFF	TGTGCCAGCAGCCGCTCCGGGGGAACTGAAGCTTTCTTT
15	TRBV30	-	-	TRBJ1-5	CAWRTQGGSNQPQHF	TGTGCCTGGAGAACACAGGGCGGCAGCAATCAGCCCCAGCATTTT
15	TRBV2	-	-	TRBJ1-1	CASSENQPRVTEAFF	TGTGCCAGCAGTGAAAATCAACCCAGGGTCACTGAAGCTTTCTTT
14	TRBV6-1	-	-	TRBJ1-5	CASSEGGQVQPQHF	TGTGCCAGCAGTGAAGGCGGGCAGGTTCAGCCCCAGCATTTT
14	TRBV10-2	-	-	TRBJ2-7	CASTPGLIRNEQYF	TGCGCCAGCACTCCGGGACTTATTCGCAACGAGCAGTACTTC
12	TRBV30	-	TRBD2	TRBJ2-7	CACSGGAGEQYF	TGTGCCTGTAGCGGGGGGGCCGGCGAGCAGTACTTC
15	TRBV2	-	-	TRBJ1-2	CASSEWYGTNYGYTF	TGTGCCAGCAGTGAATGGTACGGAACTAACTATGGCTACACCTTC
15	TRBV2	-	TRBD2	TRBJ2-1	CASRGTSGGAGEQFF	TGTGCCAGCAGGGGGACTAGCGGGGGGGCAGGTGAGCAGTTCTTC
11	TRBV7-8	-	-	TRBJ2-3	CASSRDGTQYF	TGTGCCAGCAGTCGGGACGGTACGCAGTATTTT
14	TRBV27	-	-	TRBJ1-5	CAGVWALSHQPQHF	TGTGCCGGCGTGTGGGCCCTCAGTCATCAGCCCCAGCATTTT
12	TRBV30	-	-	TRBJ1-2	CACLTGRYGYTF	TGTGCCTGTCTGACAGGTCGCTATGGCTACACCTTC
17	TRBV25-1	-	TRBD2	TRBJ2-2	CASSEGLAGANTGELFF	TGTGCCAGCAGTGAGGGACTAGCGGGGGCGAACACCGGGGAGCTGTTTTTT